A single sample gave rise to the 24 T cell receptor beta chains below, sequenced in a study of blood T cell repertoires in COVID-19. Only in-frame clones appear in the TCRdb table, and some are missing; sequencing was by immunoSEQ multiplex PCR. The sample lists some 85,000 clones, 65% to 80% occurring once. Sequencing was performed on peripheral blood. The source of these receptors is a human donor in a cohort sampled during active COVID-19.

The chain is built from TRBV6-6 and TRBJ2-2; D is undetermined. Germline CDR1 MNHNY, CDR2 SVGAGI (reference sequence). V was clipped by 2 bases and J by 5 bases, with 12 bases between them. CDR3 length: 15 residues. The CDR3 bases are TGTGCCAGCAGTTACAACCGTGGAGATACCGGGGAGCTGTTTTTT. Protein product: CASSYNRGDTGELFF.

The chain recombines TRBV6-6 with TRBJ1-2; D might be TRBD1 (6 bases). From germline, CDR1 is MNHNY and CDR2 SVGAGI (reference sequence). CDR3 length: 19 amino acids. The V and J ends lost 5 bases and 2 bases respectively, with 27 bases between them. In nucleotides, the CDR3 is TGTGCCAGCAGTCGCACCGGACAGACGAGAATCCTAATCAACTATGGCTACACCTTC. Translating gives CASSRTGQTRILINYGYTF.

The sample holds a few counts of this clone. The chain is built from TRBV3-1 (or the pseudogene TRBV3-2) and TRBJ2-3, with TRBD2 matching 12 bases. V gave up 7 bases and J gave up 3 bases; unmatched junction bases: 5. The germline V gene has CDR1 LGHDT and CDR2 YNNKEL (reference sequence). The CDR3 covers 15 residues. The CDR3, as DNA: TGTGCCAGCACCTTGACTAGCGGGGGTACAGATACGCAGTATTTT. The encoded protein is CASTLTSGGTDTQYF.

This chain links TRBV27 with TRBJ1-5, with TRBD1 as a possible D gene (6 bases). With 6 bases removed from V and 9 bases from J, the gap between germline ends came to 15 bases. Looked up from germline, CDR1 is MNHEY and CDR2 is SMNVEV (reference sequence). The CDR3 covers 13 residues. The CDR3 loop reads CASSPGVRGPQHF. CDR3 DNA sequence: TGTGCCAGCAGCCCAGGGGTTAGGGGGCCCCAGCATTTT.

This chain links TRBV18 with TRBJ2-1, with 7 bases lining up with TRBD2. Germline assignment: CDR1 KGHSH and CDR2 LQKENI. Germline trimming cut 6 bases from V and 4 bases from J; bases unmatched to any gene: 9. CDR3 size: 15 residues. CDR3 residues: CASSRKASGYNEQFF. For the CDR3, the DNA is TGTGCCAGCTCCCGGAAGGCTAGCGGATACAATGAGCAGTTCTTC.

The chain couples TRBV18 to TRBJ1-1, with TRBD1 matching over 11 bases. Germline CDR1 reads KGHSH; CDR2 reads LQKENI. The CDR3 runs 12 residues. V gave up 6 bases and J gave up 12 bases; unmatched junction bases: 6. Here the CDR3 DNA reads TGTGCCAGCTCCCGGACAGGGGGCTTGACTTTCTTT. Encoded protein: CASSRTGGLTFF.

The rearrangement joins TRBV7-2 to TRBJ2-1, with 12 bases identical to TRBD2. The germline V gene encodes CDR1 SGHTA and CDR2 FQGNSA. The CDR3 extends over 18 amino acids. V lost 2 bases and J lost 0; bases outside the gene matches: 5. DNA of the CDR3: TGTGCCAGCAGCTTACTAGCGGGAGGGGCCATCTCCTACAATGAGCAGTTCTTC. Encoded protein: CASSLLAGGAISYNEQFF.

A few counts support this clone. This chain joins TRBV5-8 and TRBJ2-7; a weak D match, TRBD2 (5 bases). The CDR3 contains 14 residues. Trimming took off 2 bases at V and 5 bases at J, with 14 bases between the two ends. Germline V gene sequence: CDR1 SGHTS, CDR2 YDEGEE. The CDR3 loop reads CASSFLLASHEQYF. CDR3 bases: TGTGCCAGCAGCTTTCTTCTGGCTAGCCACGAGCAGTACTTC.

The J gene is TRBJ1-6, the V gene TRBV2; tentative D call: TRBD1 (6 bases). The CDR3 has 13 amino acids. The germline V gene encodes CDR1 SNHLY and CDR2 FYNNEI. Between the trimmed V and J ends, which lost 7 bases and 14 bases, there was a span of 18 bases. CDR3 DNA sequence: TGTGCCAGCAAGCAGGGACCTCAGGGGTCCCTCCACTTT. Its protein is CASKQGPQGSLHF.

The V and J genes are TRBV28 and TRBJ2-7; D gene ambiguous. The CDR3 loop spans 14 amino acids. Trimming took off 6 bases at V and 0 bases at J, with 12 bases between the two ends. Germline V gene lookup returns CDR1 MDHEN and CDR2 SYDVKM. CDR3 in amino acids: CASSEETSSYEQYF. The CDR3, as DNA: TGTGCCAGCAGCGAAGAAACAAGCTCCTACGAGCAGTACTTC.

This clone was found many times. This sequence joins TRBV6-5 and TRBJ2-7, with 7 nucleotides matching TRBD2. There are 16 residues in the CDR3. J gave up 3 bases and V 2 bases, and 10 bases lay outside the gene matches. The germline V gene has CDR1 MNHEY and CDR2 SVGAGI. CDR3 region: CASSYGRKVAGYEQYF. CDR3 sequence (DNA): TGTGCCAGCAGTTACGGTAGAAAGGTAGCGGGCTACGAGCAGTACTTC.

This sequence joins TRBV4-3 and TRBJ2-1; 7 positions agree with TRBD2. There are 14 residues in the CDR3. V lost 3 bases and J lost 9; bases outside the gene matches: 8. CDR1 is LGHNA and CDR2 is YSLEER in the germline V gene. DNA of the CDR3: TGCGCCAGCAGCCACACCGGGACTACGGTTGAGCAGTTCTTC. It encodes CASSHTGTTVEQFF.

This clone was found once. The chain has TRBV25-1 and TRBJ1-1; D not resolved. Germline CDR1 and CDR2: MGHDK and SYGVNS. V shed 5 bases and J shed 4 bases, with 5 bases lying between them. This CDR3 region has 11 residues. The chain's CDR3 is CASSRLTEAFF. DNA for the CDR3: TGTGCCAGCAGTCGTCTCACTGAAGCTTTCTTT.

CDR3 DNA sequence: TGTGCCAGCAGCCACGGGACTAGCGGGATCCAAGAGACCCAGTACTTC. Protein product: CASSHGTSGIQETQYF. The chain couples TRBV4-2 to TRBJ2-5, with 13 bases identical to TRBD2. CDR1 is LGHNA and CDR2 is YNFKEQ in the germline V gene. This CDR3 region has 16 residues. V was pared by 3 bases and J by 1 base, with 2 bases of the junction left unmatched.

The chain links TRBV28 to TRBJ1-1; D possibly corresponds to TRBD1 (6 bases). The CDR3 has 16 amino acids. Germline V gene data show CDR1 as MDHEN and CDR2 as SYDVKM. V lost 7 bases and J lost 2, with 20 bases in between. The CDR3 DNA sequence: TGTGCCAGCACTCCCTCGAACGGGACACCCAACACTGAAGCTTTCTTT. Translation: CASTPSNGTPNTEAFF. Based on the CDR3 plus reference TRBV28 and TRBJ1-1, the full variable domain is DVKVTQSSRYLVKRTGEKVFLECVQDMDHENMFWYRQDPGLGLRLIYFSYDVKMKEKGDIPEGYSVSREKKERFSLILESASTNQTSMYLCASTPSNGTPNTEAFFGQGTRLTVV.

This clone was detected once. This sequence joins TRBV12-3 or TRBV12-4 and TRBJ2-7; D may be TRBD2 (6 bases). The V gene lost 10 bases and the J gene lost 4 bases, with 11 bases spanning the gap. The CDR3 contains 11 residues. The CDR3 is CATGTLYEQYF. In nucleotides, the CDR3 is TGTGCCACCGGGACTCTATACGAGCAGTACTTC.

The chain carries TRBV5-1 and TRBJ1-3; no reliable D call. V was clipped by 0 bases and J by 4 bases, with 8 bases between them. Germline assignment: CDR1 SGHRS and CDR2 YFSETQ. CDR3 length: 14 residues. CDR3 in DNA: TGCGCCAGCAGCTTGGAAGGACTGGGAAACACCATATATTTT. It translates to CASSLEGLGNTIYF.

J is TRBJ2-5 and V is TRBV3-1 (or the pseudogene TRBV3-2); D uncertain. The length of the CDR3 is 13 residues. Germline CDR1 is LGHDT and CDR2 is YNNKEL (reference sequence). Trimming cost V 2 bases and J 3 bases, with 7 bases left between them. CDR3 DNA sequence: TGTGCCAGCAGCCAATCTTCCGAAGAGACCCAGTACTTC. This gives the protein CASSQSSEETQYF.

This chain connects TRBV6-6 to TRBJ2-7; a possible D gene is TRBD2 (5 bases). CDR1 MNHNY and CDR2 SVGAGI come from the germline V gene (reference sequence). The CDR3 is 16 amino acids. Deletions cut 0 bases from V and 3 bases from J, with 15 bases between. The CDR3 protein is CASSYSVQLTNYEQYF. DNA for the CDR3: TGTGCCAGCAGTTACTCGGTACAGCTGACTAACTACGAGCAGTACTTC.

CDR3 DNA sequence: TGTGCCTGGAGCCGGTCCTTAAATCAGCCCCAGCATTTT. It translates to CAWSRSLNQPQHF. The chain employs TRBV30 and TRBJ1-5; the D is unclear. V lost 3 bases and J lost 4, with 10 bases in between. CDR1 and CDR2 (germline): GTSNPN, SVGIG (reference sequence). The CDR3 has 13 amino acids.

The chain links TRBV10-3 to TRBJ1-2; TRBD1 agrees at 10 bases. V lost 3 bases to trimming and J lost 7 bases; unmatched junction nucleotides: 5. The CDR3 consists of 14 residues. CDR1 and CDR2 from the germline V gene are ENHRY and SYGVKD. The CDR3 region is CAISDSGTGVGYTF. The DNA for the CDR3 is TGTGCCATCAGTGATTCAGGGACAGGGGTTGGCTACACCTTC.

The rearrangement uses TRBV7-3 and TRBJ2-7; D is undetermined. With 2 bases removed from V and 2 bases from J, the gap between germline ends came to 13 bases. Germline CDR1 SGHTA, CDR2 FQGTGA. The CDR3 loop spans 15 amino acids. The CDR3 bases are TGTGCCAGCAGCTTATGGGCAGGCGAACCCTACGAGCAGTACTTC. It translates to CASSLWAGEPYEQYF.

The CDR3 spells CASSQVYGDRTEAFF. In DNA form, the CDR3 reads TGCGCCAGCAGCCAAGTGTACGGGGACAGGACTGAAGCTTTCTTT. The chain joins TRBV4-1 to TRBJ1-1; TRBD1 matches 8 bases. The CDR3 contains 15 residues. From germline, CDR1 is MGHRA and CDR2 YSYEKL. V dropped 1 base and J dropped 5; count of bases not matched to a gene: 6.

The chain links TRBV28 to TRBJ2-7, with TRBD2 matching over 12 bases. The germline V gene encodes CDR1 MDHEN and CDR2 SYDVKM. The CDR3 loop spans 14 amino acids. The V segment lost 6 bases and the J segment 4 bases; nucleotides outside the gene matches: 4. The DNA of the CDR3 is TGTGCCAGCAGCAAGACTAGCGGGAGTTACGAGCAGTACTTC. Translation gives CASSKTSGSYEQYF.